These T cell receptor beta chains were read from a single sample in a study of long-term antiretroviral therapy in people with HIV. Assay: immunoSEQ multiplex PCR; the TCRdb copy retains only in-frame clones and omits some. The sample holds tens of thousands of clones, about 80% seen once. The sample here was unsorted PBMCs, taken 1.1 years before starting antiretroviral therapy. These receptors originate from a woman between 40 and 50 years old with HIV. CDR3s include the opening cysteine and the closing phenylalanine or tryptophan. Each record gives: D gene, clone size, J gene, V gene, CDR3 DNA, CDR3 protein. A D gene is named only where the DNA matches it firmly. A row's size may be missing; if present it is once, few, many or a size class.

>.|few|TRBJ2-7|TRBV19
TGTGCCAGTAGTGTGGGGCCTGCATCCTACGAGCAGTACTTC
CASSVGPASYEQYF
>TRBD1|.|TRBJ1-1|TRBV5-1
TGCGCCAGCAGCTTTCAGACCACAGGGGACACTGAAGCTTTCTTT
CASSFQTTGDTEAFF
>.|.|TRBJ2-2|TRBV5-1
TGCGCCAGCAGCTCCCCGGGACATAGCACCGGGGAGCTGTTTTTT
CASSSPGHSTGELFF
>.|.|TRBJ1-2|TRBV5-1
TGCGCCAGCAGCTTGGATTTTGCTCCGGGTGGCTACACCTTC
CASSLDFAPGGYTF
>TRBD1|.|TRBJ1-1|TRBV7-2
TGTGCCAGCAGCTTAAGGACAGGGGTTGGCACTGAAGCTTTCTTT
CASSLRTGVGTEAFF
>TRBD1|.|TRBJ2-7|TRBV30
TGTGCCTGGGTAAAAAAGGACAGGTACTCCTACGAGCAGTACTTC
CAWVKKDRYSYEQYF
>.|.|TRBJ2-7|TRBV4-1
TGCGCCAGCAGCCCCCTGGGTAGCGGCCTACAAAACGAGCAGTACTTC
CASSPLGSGLQNEQYF
>.|.|TRBJ2-5|TRBV18
TGTGCCAGCTCACCACCGACAGGGAGGGGAGAGACCCAGTACTTC
CASSPPTGRGETQYF
>TRBD2|.|TRBJ2-3|TRBV5-5
TGTGCCAGCAGCTTGAGGACTAGCGGGAGTCCAGATACGCAGTATTTT
CASSLRTSGSPDTQYF
>TRBD1|.|TRBJ2-7|TRBV5-1
TGCGCCAGCAGCTCTACCGGGACAGGGGCGGGCGAGCAGTACTTC
CASSSTGTGAGEQYF
>.|.|TRBJ2-1|TRBV2
TGTGCCGCATGGCAGGGAAGCTCCTACAATGAGCAGTTCTTC
CAAWQGSSYNEQFF
>TRBD1|once|TRBJ1-1|TRBV30
TGTGCCTGGAAATCGACAGGGATGGCTGAAGCTTTCTTT
CAWKSTGMAEAFF
>TRBD2|.|TRBJ2-3|TRBV6-1
TGTGCCAGCAGTGGATCTAGCGGGGGACTCACAGATACGCAGTATTTT
CASSGSSGGLTDTQYF
>.|.|TRBJ2-2|TRBV5-1
TGCGCCAGCAGCTTATATCCAGGTACCGGGGAGCTGTTTTTT
CASSLYPGTGELFF
>.|.|TRBJ1-1|TRBV5-4
TGTGCCAGCAGCAGCAGGGTTGGGGACACTGAAGCTTTCTTT
CASSSRVGDTEAFF